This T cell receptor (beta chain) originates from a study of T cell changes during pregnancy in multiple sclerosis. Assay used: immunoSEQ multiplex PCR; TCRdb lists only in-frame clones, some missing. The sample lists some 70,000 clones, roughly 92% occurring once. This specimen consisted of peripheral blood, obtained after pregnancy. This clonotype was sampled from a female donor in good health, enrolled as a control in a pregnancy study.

CDR3 nucleotide sequence: TGCGCCAGCAGCCCGGGACTAGCGGTTTACAATGAGCAGTTCTTC. As protein: CASSPGLAVYNEQFF. The chain joins TRBV5-1 to TRBJ2-1, with 11 positions matching TRBD2. The V and J ends lost 4 bases and 4 bases, in that order; junction bases with no gene match: 4. This CDR3 contains 15 residues. From germline, CDR1 is SGHRS and CDR2 YFSETQ.